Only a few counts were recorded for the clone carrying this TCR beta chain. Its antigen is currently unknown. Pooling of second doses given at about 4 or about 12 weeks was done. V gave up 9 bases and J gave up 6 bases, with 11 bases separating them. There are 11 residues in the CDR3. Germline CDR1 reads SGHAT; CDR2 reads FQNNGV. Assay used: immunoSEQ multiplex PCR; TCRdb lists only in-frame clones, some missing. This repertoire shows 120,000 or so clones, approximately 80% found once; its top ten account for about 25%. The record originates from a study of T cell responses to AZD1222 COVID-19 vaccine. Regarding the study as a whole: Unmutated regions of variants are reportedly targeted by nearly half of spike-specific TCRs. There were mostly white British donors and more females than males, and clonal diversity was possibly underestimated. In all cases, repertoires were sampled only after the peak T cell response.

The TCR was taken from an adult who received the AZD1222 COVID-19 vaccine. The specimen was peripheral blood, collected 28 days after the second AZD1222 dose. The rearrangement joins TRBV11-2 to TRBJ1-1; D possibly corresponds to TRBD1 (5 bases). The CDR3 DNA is TGTGCCAGTGGCTGGGGGGCTGAAGCTTTCTTT. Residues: CASGWGAEAFF.